This T cell receptor (beta chain) was identified in a study of CD8 T cells in ankylosing spondylitis. The table lists this clonotype with many counts. Antigen: not known. Study-level points and caveats: Typical of ankylosing spondylitis blood, it appeared, was a TCR beta motif of fewer than 10 highly homologous variants. As reported, disease-linked clones showed significant enrichment in matched ankylosing spondylitis synovial fluid.

The CDR3 length is 15 residues. The V end was cut by 4 bases, the J end by 3 bases, with 12 bases between. CDR1 is SEHNR and CDR2 is FQNEAQ in the germline V gene (reference sequence). Quantitative barcoded 5'-RACE was used to prepare TCR beta libraries. TCRdb recomputed calls from the 5' RACE reads with MiXCR, one row per CDR3 protein. The sample contains some 40,000 distinct CDR3 sequences, approximately 10% of which appear only once. The sequence derives from a male donor with ankylosing spondylitis or in good health (not recorded which). Sequenced: blood, either unsorted or a sorted T cell fraction (not recorded which). The chain recombines TRBV7-9 with TRBJ2-2; D is perhaps TRBD1 (5 bases). CDR3 region: CASSSRTGYTGELFF. CDR3 DNA sequence: TGTGCCAGCAGCTCACGTACAGGCTACACCGGGGAGCTGTTTTTT.